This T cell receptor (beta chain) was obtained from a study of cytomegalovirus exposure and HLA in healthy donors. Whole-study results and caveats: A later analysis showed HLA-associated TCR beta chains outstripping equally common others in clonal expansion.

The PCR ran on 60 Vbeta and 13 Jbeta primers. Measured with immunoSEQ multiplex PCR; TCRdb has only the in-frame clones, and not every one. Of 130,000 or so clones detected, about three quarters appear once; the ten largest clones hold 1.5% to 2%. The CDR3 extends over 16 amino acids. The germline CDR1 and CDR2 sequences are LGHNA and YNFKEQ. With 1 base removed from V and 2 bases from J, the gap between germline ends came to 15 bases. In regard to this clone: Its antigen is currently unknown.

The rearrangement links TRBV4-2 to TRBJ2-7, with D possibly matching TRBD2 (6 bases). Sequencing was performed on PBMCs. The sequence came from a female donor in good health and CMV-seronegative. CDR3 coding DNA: TGTGCCAGCAGCCAAGCGGTCAGCGGGTCCACCTACGAGCAGTACTTC. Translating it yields CASSQAVSGSTYEQYF.